These 7 T cell receptor beta chains were all obtained from the same sample, sequenced in a study of T-cell memory formation after mild COVID-19. Using its own MiXCR run on the 5' RACE reads, TCRdb lists one record per CDR3 protein. The sample lists approximately 500,000 distinct CDR3 sequences; around a quarter were seen once. The sequenced material came from PBMCs or a T cell subset sorted from them (not recorded which). All receptors come from an adult woman who had mild COVID-19 (a few samples of this study predate the infection). Cell type and time point are not known.

The chain uses TRBV12-3 or TRBV12-4 and TRBJ1-1, with a weak D call TRBD1 (5 bases). The ends were cut back, 3 bases at V and 7 bases at J, with 18 bases in the middle. CDR3 length: 15 amino acids. The CDR3 nucleotides are TGTGCCAGCAGTTTCTTGGGACCTGCGAAGGGTGAAGCTTTCTTT. It yields the protein CASSFLGPAKGEAFF.

The rearrangement links TRBV12-3 or TRBV12-4 to TRBJ2-1; 9 bases agree with TRBD2. The CDR3 has 16 amino acids. V lost 6 bases and J lost 3; bases outside the gene matches: 9. CDR3 protein: CASRSSGTGVYNEQFF. The CDR3 DNA follows: TGTGCCAGCAGATCTAGCGGGACGGGCGTCTACAATGAGCAGTTCTTC.

This chain joins TRBV24-1 and TRBJ2-5; either TRBD1 or TRBD2 may supply D (5 bases each). V lost 4 bases, J lost 1 base, and 12 bases lay in between. Germline V gene lookup returns CDR1 KGHDR and CDR2 SFDVKD. The CDR3 consists of 15 residues. The chain's CDR3 is CATSDLPGTQETQYF. CDR3 nucleotide sequence: TGTGCCACCAGTGACCTACCCGGGACCCAAGAGACCCAGTACTTC.

This clonotype was picked up a small number of times. The chain has TRBV20-1 and TRBJ1-4; no clear D gene. CDR3 length: 12 residues. With 2 bases removed from V and 7 bases from J, the gap between germline ends came to 8 bases. The germline CDR1 and CDR2 sequences are DFQATT and SNEGSKA (reference sequence). CDR3 region: CSARTYPEKLFF. Here the CDR3 DNA reads TGCAGTGCTAGAACATACCCTGAAAAACTGTTTTTT.

In its sample, this clonotype was seen many times. The chain has TRBV5-1 and TRBJ2-1; D unresolved. The CDR3 runs to 13 residues. Trimming stripped 0 bases from V and 7 bases from J, with 8 bases between. In germline, CDR1 is SGHRS, CDR2 YFSETQ. CDR3 sequence: CASSLASGNEQFF. The CDR3, as DNA: TGCGCCAGCAGCTTGGCCTCCGGGAATGAGCAGTTCTTC.

This chain links TRBV12-5 with TRBJ2-7, with TRBD2 matching 7 bases. The CDR3 contains 15 residues. CDR1 LGHNT and CDR2 FRNRAP come from the germline V gene. With 0 bases clipped from V and 1 base from J, the junction kept 3 bases outside the gene matches. As DNA, the CDR3 is TGTGCTAGTGGTTTGGTTGTCGGGAGGTCCTACGAGCAGTACTTC. It yields the protein CASGLVVGRSYEQYF. Using reference TRBV12-5 and TRBJ2-7 for the parts outside the CDR3, the full variable domain is DARVTQTPRHKVTEMGQEVTMRCQPILGHNTVFWYRQTMMQGLELLAYFRNRAPLDDSGMPKDRFSAEMPDATLATLKIQPSEPRDSAVYFCASGLVVGRSYEQYFGPGTRLTVT.

The genes are TRBV25-1 and TRBJ2-1; TRBD2 matches at 9 bases. Germline values: CDR1 MGHDK, CDR2 SYGVNS. The CDR3 is 17 residues long. With V trimmed by 1 base and J by 4 bases, 8 bases remained unmatched. The CDR3: CASSESGGGARYNEQFF. The CDR3 DNA reads TGTGCCAGCAGTGAATCCGGCGGGGGGGCGAGGTACAATGAGCAGTTCTTC.